One sample yielded the 7 T cell receptor beta chains listed below, sequenced in a study of CD8+CD57+ T cells in acquired aplastic anemia. Genomic DNA acted as the template from which TCR beta VDJ combination and CDR3 sequence profiling were carried out. TCRdb ran MiXCR on the reads and lists one entry per CDR3 protein. The sample carries 150,000 to 200,000 distinct CDR3 sequences, more than 40% recorded once. Previously, flow cytometry had revealed CD8+CD57+ cell expansion in the patients chosen for sequencing. The specimen sequenced was sorted CD4+, CD8+, or CD8+CD57+ T cells (not recorded which) from PBMCs. Every receptor here comes from a human donor with aplastic anemia.

The chain couples TRBV19 to TRBJ2-1, with 9 bases aligning to TRBD2. This CDR3 spans 17 amino acids. Germline V gives CDR1 LNHDA, CDR2 SQIVND (reference sequence). Trimming at V came to 3 bases and at J to 10 bases, leaving 16 bases not matched to a gene. CDR3 coding DNA: TGTGCCAGTAGTATTTTGGGCGGGAGGGCCTCAGGGAACGAGCAGTTCTTC. It encodes CASSILGGRASGNEQFF.

Concerning this clonotype itself: Given a much more abundant clone one base away, this may be a read error. This chain joins TRBV12-3 or TRBV12-4 and TRBJ2-3, with D possibly matching TRBD2 (6 bases). CDR3 length: 14 residues. The CDR3 is CASISWEESDTQNF. In DNA, the CDR3 is TGTGCCAGCATCTCTTGGGAGGAGTCAGATACGCAGAATTTT.

With regard to this clonotype: Possible read error: a much larger clone is one base away. The chain joins TRBV11-2 to TRBJ2-3; possibly TRBD2 for D (6 bases). CDR3 length: 13 residues. Looked up from germline, CDR1 is SGHAT and CDR2 is FQNNGV. CDR3 bases: TGTGCCAGCAGCTTCCGGGAGACAGATGCGCAGTATTTT. The encoded protein is CASSFRETDAQYF.

V is TRBV15 and J is TRBJ2-3; 10 nucleotides align to TRBD2. This CDR3 is built from 17 residues. Germline assignment: CDR1 LNHNV and CDR2 YYDKDF (reference sequence). V trimming: 1 base; J trimming: 4 bases; junction bases outside the gene matches: 8. CDR3 amino acids: CATSRVSGGTGADTQYF. In DNA form, the CDR3 reads TGTGCCACCAGCAGAGTTAGCGGGGGGACCGGGGCAGATACGCAGTATTTT.

The chain recombines TRBV6-4 with TRBJ2-1; D is perhaps TRBD2 (7 bases). The germline V and J ends were trimmed by 5 bases and 8 bases, with 16 bases remaining between them. The germline V gene encodes CDR1 MRHNA and CDR2 SNTAGT. The length of the CDR3 is 14 residues. CDR3 coding DNA: TGTGCCAGCAGTCGGGGGGCCGCGGGGGATGAGCAGTTCTTC. Amino acid sequence: CASSRGAAGDEQFF.

The gene calls are TRBV20-1 and TRBJ2-5; TRBD2 agrees at 7 bases. The germline CDR1 and CDR2 sequences are DFQATT and SNEGSKA (reference sequence). CDR3 size: 15 residues. V shed 6 bases, J shed 3 bases, and the junction held 13 bases outside the gene matches. The CDR3 loop is CSAYDSGTTKETQYF. In nucleotides, the CDR3 is TGCAGTGCCTACGACTCCGGGACTACAAAAGAGACCCAGTACTTC.

The chain is built from TRBV7-2 and TRBJ2-7, with a tentative D call TRBD2 (5 bases). Trimming cost V 2 bases and J 5 bases, with 13 bases left between them. The germline gives CDR1 SGHTA, CDR2 FQGNSA. The CDR3 has 14 residues. CDR3 loop: CASSLSRDSHEQYF. CDR3 DNA sequence: TGTGCCAGCAGCTTATCACGGGATAGTCACGAGCAGTACTTC.